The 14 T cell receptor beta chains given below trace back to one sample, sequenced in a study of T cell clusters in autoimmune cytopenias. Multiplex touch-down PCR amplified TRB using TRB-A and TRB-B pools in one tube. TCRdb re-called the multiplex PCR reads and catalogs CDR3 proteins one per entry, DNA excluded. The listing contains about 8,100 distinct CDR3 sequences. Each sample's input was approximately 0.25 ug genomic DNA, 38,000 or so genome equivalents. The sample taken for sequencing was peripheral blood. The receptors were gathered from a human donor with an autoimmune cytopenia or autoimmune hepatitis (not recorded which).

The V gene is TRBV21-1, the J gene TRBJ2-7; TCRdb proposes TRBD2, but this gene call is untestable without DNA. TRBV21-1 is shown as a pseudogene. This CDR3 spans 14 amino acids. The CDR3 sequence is CASSPSGGAYEQYF.

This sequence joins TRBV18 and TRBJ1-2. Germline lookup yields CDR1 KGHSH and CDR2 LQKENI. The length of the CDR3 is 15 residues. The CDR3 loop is CASSPSAGRGYGYTF.

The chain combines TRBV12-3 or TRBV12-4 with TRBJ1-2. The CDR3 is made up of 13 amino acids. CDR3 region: CASSLTANYGYTF.

The CDR3 is CASRPGASFSGNTIYF. The V and J genes are TRBV27 and TRBJ1-3; TCRdb returns TRBD1, unconfirmable since there is no DNA. Germline V CDR1 and CDR2: MNHEY, SMNVEV (reference sequence). The CDR3 is 16 amino acids.

CDR3 sequence: CASSSGVVDSPRVYEQYF. V is TRBV7-2 and J is TRBJ2-7; TCRdb's D call of TRBD1 is untestable without DNA. The germline gives CDR1 SGHTA, CDR2 FQGNSA. This CDR3 is built from 18 residues.

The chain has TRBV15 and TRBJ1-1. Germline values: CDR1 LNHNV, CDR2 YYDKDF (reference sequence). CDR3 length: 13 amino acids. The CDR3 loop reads CATSSVDPTEAFF.

The CDR3 sequence: CASSFEGLALHF. V and J are TRBV27 and TRBJ1-6. Germline assignment: CDR1 MNHEY and CDR2 SMNVEV (reference sequence). CDR3 length equals 12 residues.

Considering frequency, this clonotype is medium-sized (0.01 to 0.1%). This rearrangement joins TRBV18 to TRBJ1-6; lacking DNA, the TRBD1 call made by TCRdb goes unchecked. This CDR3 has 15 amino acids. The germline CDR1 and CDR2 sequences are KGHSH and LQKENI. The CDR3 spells CASSPMGDYNSPLHF.

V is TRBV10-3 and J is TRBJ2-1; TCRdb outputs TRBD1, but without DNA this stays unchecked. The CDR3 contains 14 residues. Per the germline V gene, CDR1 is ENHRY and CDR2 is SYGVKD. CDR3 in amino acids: CAISESLDRGEQFF.

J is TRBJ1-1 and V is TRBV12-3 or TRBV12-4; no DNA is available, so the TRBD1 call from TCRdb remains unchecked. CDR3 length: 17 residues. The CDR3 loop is CASSWDPNRPKNTEAFF.

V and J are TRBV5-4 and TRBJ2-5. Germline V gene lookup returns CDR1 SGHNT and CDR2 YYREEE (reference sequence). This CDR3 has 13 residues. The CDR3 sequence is CASSSLREETQYF.

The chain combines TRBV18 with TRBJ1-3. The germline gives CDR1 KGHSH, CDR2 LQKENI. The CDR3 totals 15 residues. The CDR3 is CASKPRDRPGNTIYF.

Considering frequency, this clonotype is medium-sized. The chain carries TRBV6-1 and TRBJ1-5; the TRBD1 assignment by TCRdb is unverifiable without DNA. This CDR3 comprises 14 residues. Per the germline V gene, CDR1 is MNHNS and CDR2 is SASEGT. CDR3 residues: CASSEAGQNQPQHF.

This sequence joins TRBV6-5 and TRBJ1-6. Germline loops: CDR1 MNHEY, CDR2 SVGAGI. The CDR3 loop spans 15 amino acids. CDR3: CASKSGGWDNSPLHF.